The TCR beta chain under discussion was sequenced for a study of blood T cells in healthy people across ages. Study-wide results and caveats: PBMCs left unsorted prevented a conclusive naive versus antigen-experienced comparison.

Germline assignment: CDR1 MGHRA and CDR2 YSYEKL. The CDR3 has 16 amino acids. Trimming shortened V by 0 bases and J by 6 bases, and 15 bases separated the two germline ends. Worth noting for this clonotype: Its specificity is not known.

Primed by a sample-barcoded 5' primer and a J-beta primer mix, a second PCR proceeded for 7 to 11 cycles. TCRdb fed the 5' RACE reads into MiXCR, producing one record per CDR3 protein. This table holds about 830,000 distinct CDR3 sequences, roughly 60% found once. The sequence derives from a man aged 25-40 years in good health. This chain joins TRBV4-1 and TRBJ2-1, with TRBD2 as a possible D gene (5 bases). The specimen was blood. The CDR3 sequence: CASSQDWPPSSNEQFF. In nucleotides, the CDR3 is TGCGCCAGCAGCCAAGATTGGCCGCCTAGCTCCAATGAGCAGTTCTTC.